The rows below give T cell receptor beta chains drawn from one sample of a study of radiotherapy plus CTLA-4 blockade in lung cancer. Profiled with immunoSEQ multiplex PCR; TCRdb holds only in-frame clones, not every one. The table lists over 60,000 clones, around 90% of them singletons. Sequenced here: peripheral blood, sampled from a patient treated with radiotherapy plus ipilimumab. The receptors shown here come from a human donor with non-small cell lung cancer that progressed on radiotherapy plus ipilimumab. The CDR3 runs from the conserved cysteine through the conserved F or W. D genes are given only for firm matches. Size is omitted from some rows. Given values are once, few, many or a class for expanded clones.

size	D	V	J	CDR3	DNA
-	-	TRBV5-4	TRBJ2-7	CASSFYGIRYEQYF	TGTGCCAGCAGCTTCTACGGGATCCGCTACGAGCAGTACTTC
-	-	TRBV7-9	TRBJ1-4	CASSLNEKLFF	TGTGCCAGCAGCTTGAATGAAAAACTGTTTTTT
few	TRBD1	TRBV5-1	TRBJ2-5	CASSKGTGGWETQYF	TGCGCCAGCAGCAAGGGGACAGGGGGTTGGGAGACCCAGTACTTC
-	TRBD2	TRBV19	TRBJ2-1	CASSISGLAGSYNEQFF	TGTGCCAGTAGTATATCAGGGCTAGCGGGTTCCTACAATGAGCAGTTCTTC
-	-	TRBV2	TRBJ2-1	CASGMEGSRFF	TGTGCCAGCGGGATGGAGGGCAGTCGGTTCTTC
-	TRBD1	TRBV5-6	TRBJ2-2	CASSFWGPGQGATGELFF	TGTGCCAGCAGCTTTTGGGGACCGGGACAGGGGGCTACCGGGGAGCTGTTTTTT
-	-	TRBV5-1	TRBJ2-3	CASSFLPGEDTQYF	TGCGCCAGCAGCTTCCTCCCAGGCGAAGATACGCAGTATTTT
-	TRBD1	TRBV5-6	TRBJ1-2	CASSRDRGNHNYGYTF	TGTGCCAGCAGCAGGGACAGGGGGAACCATAACTATGGCTACACCTTC
few	TRBD1	TRBV28	TRBJ1-2	CASNPGGQNYGYTF	TGTGCCAGCAACCCAGGGGGCCAGAACTATGGCTACACCTTC
-	-	TRBV11-2	TRBJ2-3	CASSLVRGEGPTDTQYF	TGTGCCAGCAGCTTAGTACGAGGAGAGGGGCCCACAGATACGCAGTATTTT
-	-	TRBV7-3	TRBJ2-2	CASSFTGLDTGELFF	TGTGCCAGCAGCTTTACGGGCCTAGATACCGGGGAGCTGTTTTTT
-	-	TRBV5-1	TRBJ2-1	CASSLRGAYNEQFF	TGCGCCAGCAGCTTGCGGGGGGCTTACAATGAGCAGTTCTTC
once	-	TRBV6-5	TRBJ1-1	CASSYGDTEAFF	TGTGCCAGCAGTTACGGAGACACTGAAGCTTTCTTT
-	TRBD2	TRBV4-1	TRBJ2-1	CASSQGVSGMTYNEQFF	TGCGCCAGCAGCCAAGGGGTGAGCGGGATGACGTACAATGAGCAGTTCTTC
-	-	TRBV5-1	TRBJ2-3	CASSLEGRTSTDTQYF	TGCGCCAGCAGCTTGGAGGGCAGAACTAGCACAGATACGCAGTATTTT
-	-	TRBV27	TRBJ2-1	CASSGRISYNEPFF	TGTGCCAGCAGTGGTCGGATCTCCTACAATGAGCCGTTCTTC
once	-	TRBV4-1	TRBJ1-5	CASSQVSGTQPQHF	TGCGCCAGCAGCCAAGTCTCAGGGACTCAGCCCCAGCATTTT
-	TRBD1	TRBV19	TRBJ1-4	CASSIAQGATNEKLFF	TGTGCCAGTAGTATTGCACAGGGGGCAACTAATGAAAAACTGTTTTTT
-	TRBD2	TRBV6-5	TRBJ2-7	CASSYGTSFEEQYF	TGTGCCAGCAGTTACGGGACTAGCTTTGAAGAGCAGTACTTC
-	TRBD2	TRBV5-3	TRBJ2-3	CARSRSGRVPDTQYF	TGTGCCAGAAGTCGCAGCGGGAGGGTGCCAGATACGCAGTATTTT
-	-	TRBV15	TRBJ1-5	CATSRDGGFNQPQHF	TGTGCCACCAGCAGAGATGGCGGTTTCAATCAGCCCCAGCATTTT
-	TRBD2	TRBV7-9	TRBJ2-1	CASSLTSGTYNEQFF	TGTGCCAGCAGCCTGACTAGCGGGACTTACAATGAGCAGTTCTTC
-	TRBD1	TRBV10-3	TRBJ1-5	CAISESVTGWDQPQHF	TGTGCCATCAGTGAGTCGGTGACAGGGTGGGATCAGCCCCAGCATTTT
-	-	TRBV2	TRBJ1-5	CASSEQGSNQPQHF	TGTGCCAGCAGTGAACAGGGCTCCAATCAGCCCCAGCATTTT
-	-	TRBV5-1	TRBJ2-7	CASSKDGKSYEQYF	TGCGCCAGCTCCAAGGACGGGAAATCCTACGAGCAGTACTTC
-	-	TRBV5-1	TRBJ1-4	CASSPSIQGLAKSGTNEKLFF	TGCGCCAGCAGCCCCTCTATTCAGGGTTTGGCGAAGTCGGGAACTAATGAAAAACTGTTTTTT
-	-	TRBV5-1	TRBJ1-2	CASSLTGIYGYTF	TGCGCCAGCAGCTTAACAGGGATCTATGGCTACACCTTC
few	-	TRBV4-1	TRBJ1-5	CASSQEHGRLANQPQHF	TGCGCCAGCAGCCAAGAACATGGTCGGTTGGCCAATCAGCCCCAGCATTTT
-	TRBD1	TRBV19	TRBJ2-2	CASSFRQGAGRELFF	TGTGCCAGTAGTTTTCGACAGGGGGCGGGTAGAGAGCTGTTTTTT
-	-	TRBV4-1	TRBJ2-7	CASSQAWPGYEQYF	TGCGCCAGCAGCCAAGCTTGGCCCGGTTACGAGCAGTACTTC
-	-	TRBV6-6	TRBJ2-1	CASSRVGAEQFF	TGTGCCAGCAGTCGGGTAGGGGCGGAGCAGTTCTTC
few	TRBD2	TRBV10-2	TRBJ2-1	CASTDPSGYNEQFF	TGCGCCAGCACGGATCCTAGCGGGTACAATGAGCAGTTCTTC
-	TRBD1	TRBV28	TRBJ2-5	CASRHRQGIQETQYF	TGTGCCAGCAGGCACCGACAGGGTATCCAAGAGACCCAGTACTTC
-	-	TRBV29-1	TRBJ2-2	CSGKGGVDTGELFF	TGCAGCGGCAAAGGGGGGGTGGACACCGGGGAGCTGTTTTTT
-	TRBD2	TRBV28	TRBJ2-1	CASSSDLAAGPYNEQFF	TGTGCCAGCAGTTCCGATCTAGCGGCTGGGCCTTACAATGAGCAGTTCTTC
-	TRBD2	TRBV30	TRBJ2-5	CAWSVRFAGDYGRQETQYF	TGTGCCTGGAGTGTAAGGTTCGCGGGAGATTATGGCCGCCAAGAGACCCAGTACTTC
once	TRBD1	TRBV27	TRBJ1-2	CASSLRDRVSGYTF	TGTGCCAGCAGTTTAAGGGACAGGGTGTCTGGCTACACCTTC